The 28 T cell receptor beta chains below all came from one sample that was sequenced in a study of technical replicates of blood from four donors. Profiled with immunoSEQ multiplex PCR; TCRdb holds only in-frame clones, not every one. The data contain tens of thousands of clones, over 85% of them seen just once; the ten biggest clones take up roughly 4%. Specimen: PBMCs. The receptors come from a human donor in good health. Some clones in this sample may be carry-over from other donors' samples.

The chain uses TRBV7-4 and TRBJ1-5; D not certain. The V gene lost 5 bases and the J gene lost 2 bases, with 7 bases spanning the gap. The CDR3 runs 13 residues. Germline values: CDR1 SGHVT, CDR2 SQSDAQ. CDR3 amino acids: CASSPRGNQPQHF. As DNA, the CDR3 is TGTGCCAGCAGCCCCCGGGGCAATCAGCCCCAGCATTTT. The whole variable domain, remainder taken from reference TRBV7-4 and TRBJ1-5, is GAGVSQSPRYKVAKRGRDVALRCDSISGHVTLYWYRQTLGQGSEVLTYSQSDAQRDKSGRPSGRFSAERPERSVSTLKIQRTEQGDSAVYLCASSPRGNQPQHFGDGTRLSIL.

This clone was seen only once. This chain connects TRBV19 to TRBJ1-1; weak D call: TRBD1 (6 bases). Germline assignment: CDR1 LNHDA and CDR2 SQIVND (reference sequence). The ends were cut back, 10 bases at V and 2 bases at J, with 20 bases in the middle. The CDR3 consists of 15 residues. CDR3 loop: CATANRAVRNTEAFF. CDR3 DNA sequence: TGTGCCACCGCAAACAGGGCGGTCCGCAACACTGAAGCTTTCTTT.

The chain has TRBV30 and TRBJ1-2, with a weak D call TRBD1 (6 bases). The CDR3 sequence is 14 residues long. V gave up 0 bases and J gave up 5 bases, with 13 bases separating them. Germline assignment: CDR1 GTSNPN and CDR2 SVGIG (reference sequence). This CDR3 reads CAWSVQGAAYGYTF. As DNA, the CDR3 is TGTGCCTGGAGTGTACAGGGCGCAGCGTATGGCTACACCTTC.

The chain carries TRBV6-1 and TRBJ1-3; 9 bases are shared with TRBD1. This CDR3 region has 19 residues. Germline CDR1 and CDR2: MNHNS and SASEGT. The V segment lost 2 bases and the J segment 4 bases; nucleotides outside the gene matches: 15. CDR3 sequence reads: CASSEWSREQGARGNTIYF. In nucleotides, the CDR3 is TGTGCCAGCAGTGAATGGTCCAGGGAACAGGGGGCGCGAGGAAACACCATATATTTT.

The chain has TRBV7-2 and TRBJ2-2; 7 bases agree with TRBD1. The CDR3 runs 15 residues. Germline CDR1 reads SGHTA; CDR2 reads FQGNSA. Trimming at V came to 5 bases and at J to 0 bases, leaving 3 bases not matched to a gene. CDR3 coding DNA: TGTGCCAGCAGCACCGACAGGGCGAACACCGGGGAGCTGTTTTTT. It encodes CASSTDRANTGELFF.

The V call is TRBV7-3, the J call TRBJ2-1, with 7 bases identical to TRBD2. The CDR3 extends over 17 amino acids. Germline CDR1 reads SGHTA; CDR2 reads FQGTGA. V gave up 5 bases and J gave up 3 bases; unmatched junction bases: 13. CDR3 coding DNA: TGTGCCAGCAGCCCAGGGCGTATAGCTAGCGGCTACAATGAGCAGTTCTTC. Encoded protein: CASSPGRIASGYNEQFF. Supplemented by reference TRBV7-3 and TRBJ2-1, the full variable domain reads GAGVSQTPSNKVTEKGKYVELRCDPISGHTALYWYRQSLGQGPEFLIYFQGTGAADDSGLPNDRFFAVRPEGSVSTLKIQRTERGDSAVYLCASSPGRIASGYNEQFFGPGTRLTVL.

The chain recombines TRBV9 with TRBJ2-5; TRBD1 might be the D (6 bases). The CDR3 is 13 residues long. Germline loops: CDR1 SGDLS, CDR2 YYNGEE. V shed 3 bases and J shed 6 bases, with 12 bases lying between them. The CDR3 coding sequence is TGTGCCAGCAGCGCCACTGGGGGCCAGACCCAGTACTTC. Translated: CASSATGGQTQYF.

The chain employs TRBV7-3 and TRBJ1-1, with D possibly being TRBD1 (6 bases). This CDR3 is built from 13 residues. The V gene lost 8 bases and the J gene lost 2 bases, with 12 bases spanning the gap. Germline V gene lookup returns CDR1 SGHTA and CDR2 FQGTGA. The DNA of the CDR3 is TGTGCCAGCCGGAGACAGGCCAACACTGAAGCTTTCTTT. It specifies CASRRQANTEAFF.

The V gene is TRBV6-5, the J gene TRBJ2-7, with TRBD1 matching over 7 bases. Germline CDR1 reads MNHEY; CDR2 reads SVGAGI. V lost 6 bases and J lost 6; bases outside the gene matches: 11. The CDR3 is made up of 14 amino acids. The chain's CDR3 is CASRTPDRTAEQYF. DNA of the CDR3: TGTGCCAGCAGAACCCCGGACAGGACTGCCGAGCAGTACTTC.

The chain carries TRBV2 and TRBJ1-5, with D possibly being TRBD1 (5 bases). The V and J ends lost 7 bases and 2 bases respectively, with 9 bases between them. This CDR3 contains 13 residues. Germline V gene lookup returns CDR1 SNHLY and CDR2 FYNNEI. This CDR3 is CASTEQGNQPQHF. Here the CDR3 DNA reads TGTGCCAGCACGGAACAGGGCAATCAGCCCCAGCATTTT.

The chain joins TRBV2 to TRBJ1-1; the D gene is possibly TRBD1 (5 bases). The V and J ends lost 5 bases and 5 bases respectively, with 12 bases between them. This CDR3 is 13 amino acids long. From germline, CDR1 is SNHLY and CDR2 FYNNEI. The CDR3 is CASSQGYRTEAFF. The CDR3 DNA reads TGTGCCAGCAGTCAGGGTTATCGGACTGAAGCTTTCTTT. Full variable domain (missing parts from reference TRBV2 and TRBJ1-1): EPEVTQTPSHQVTQMGQEVILRCVPISNHLYFYWYRQILGQKVEFLVSFYNNEISEKSEIFDDQFSVERPDGSNFTLKIRSTKLEDSAMYFCASSQGYRTEAFFGQGTRLTVV.

V usage is TRBV6-1 and J usage is TRBJ1-1; a weak D match, TRBD1 (5 bases). Trimming removed 5 bases from V and 0 bases from J, with 7 bases in between. CDR1 and CDR2 from the germline V gene are MNHNS and SASEGT. The CDR3 length is 13 residues. The CDR3 coding sequence is TGTGCCAGCAGTCTAGGGGTGAACACTGAAGCTTTCTTT. It specifies CASSLGVNTEAFF.

Written as DNA, the CDR3 is TGTGCCAGAACTTTAGGGGAATTAGGGACACCTACCGCGAACACCGGGGAGCTGTTTTTT. This encodes CARTLGELGTPTANTGELFF. This chain joins TRBV5-3 and TRBJ2-2; the D gene is possibly TRBD1 (6 bases). TRBV5-3 is assigned to the ORF class and has an uncertain function. Trimming removed 6 bases from V and 0 bases from J, with 27 bases in between. This CDR3 is 20 amino acids long.

The gene calls are TRBV9 and TRBJ1-2, with 7 bases identical to TRBD1. CDR3 size: 14 residues. Germline V lookup: CDR1 SGDLS, CDR2 YYNGEE. V lost 4 bases and J lost 2; bases outside the gene matches: 5. The CDR3 is CASSPGTDNYGYTF. Here the CDR3 DNA reads TGTGCCAGCAGCCCAGGGACAGACAACTATGGCTACACCTTC.

The sample holds a few counts of this clone. This chain uses TRBV12-5 with TRBJ2-2; no clear D gene. The CDR3 extends over 14 amino acids. V was pared by 5 bases and J by 0 bases, with 7 bases between. Per germline, CDR1 LGHNT and CDR2 FRNRAP. The CDR3 coding sequence is TGTGCTAGTGGTCTATCGACGAACACCGGGGAGCTGTTTTTT. Translated: CASGLSTNTGELFF.

This clone has just one count. This chain joins TRBV29-1 and TRBJ2-2; the match to TRBD2 covers 12 bases. CDR1 is SQVTM, CDR2 ANQGSEA, per germline. V dropped 2 bases and J dropped 5; count of bases not matched to a gene: 6. The CDR3 extends over 16 amino acids. CDR3 residues: CSVELAGGVMTGELFF. Written as DNA, the CDR3 is TGCAGCGTTGAACTAGCGGGGGGGGTCATGACCGGGGAGCTGTTTTTT.

V is TRBV5-1 and J is TRBJ1-2; TRBD1 agrees at 11 bases. In germline, CDR1 is SGHRS, CDR2 YFSETQ. Losses at the gene ends were 4 bases for V and 5 bases for J; bases not matched to a gene: 7. The CDR3 has 15 amino acids. The chain's CDR3 is CASSEGTGGSYGYTF. The CDR3 DNA sequence: TGCGCCAGCAGCGAGGGGACAGGGGGGTCTTATGGCTACACCTTC.

A remark on this clone: A junction end diverges from the germline sequence, so it may reflect a read error. The chain carries TRBV5-4 and TRBJ2-4; D not certain. Per the germline V gene, CDR1 is SGHNT and CDR2 is YYREEE (reference sequence). The CDR3 totals 14 residues. As DNA, the CDR3 is TGTGCCAGCAGCTTGACTATAGCCGAAAACATTCAGTACTTC. This sequence encodes CASSLTIAENIQYF.

About this clone: The same CDR3 also results from other DNA sequences found in this sample. The chain couples TRBV29-1 to TRBJ1-1; tentative D call: TRBD1 (5 bases). This CDR3 region has 11 residues. Germline V gene lookup returns CDR1 SQVTM and CDR2 ANQGSEA. With 6 bases removed from V and 1 base from J, the gap between germline ends came to 6 bases. CDR3 bases: TGCAGCGTCGGACAGAACACTGAAGCTTTCTTT. It translates to CSVGQNTEAFF.

The gene calls are TRBV5-1 and TRBJ2-7, with D possibly matching TRBD1 (6 bases). Trimming removed 5 bases from V and 0 bases from J, with 12 bases in between. From germline, CDR1 is SGHRS and CDR2 YFSETQ. The CDR3 loop spans 14 amino acids. CDR3 region: CASRRQDSSYEQYF. Here the CDR3 DNA reads TGCGCCAGCAGGCGACAGGACAGCTCCTACGAGCAGTACTTC.

This rearrangement joins TRBV5-6 to TRBJ1-2; no reliable D call. This CDR3 has 12 residues. Between the trimmed V and J ends, which lost 4 bases and 8 bases, there was a span of 12 bases. CDR1 SGHDT and CDR2 YYEEEE come from the germline V gene. The CDR3 spells CASSPGNFGYTF. CDR3 DNA: TGTGCCAGCAGCCCCGGGAACTTCGGCTACACCTTC.

CDR3 amino acids: CASSEARGRYKGTQYF. CDR3 nucleotide sequence: TGTGCCAGCAGTGAAGCGCGGGGCAGGTACAAAGGGACCCAGTACTTC. V usage is TRBV2 and J usage is TRBJ2-5; the D gene is possibly TRBD2 (6 bases). The germline gives CDR1 SNHLY, CDR2 FYNNEI. The V and J ends lost 0 bases and 7 bases respectively, with 18 bases between them. CDR3 size: 16 residues. The variable domain in full, completed from reference TRBV2 and TRBJ2-5, reads EPEVTQTPSHQVTQMGQEVILRCVPISNHLYFYWYRQILGQKVEFLVSFYNNEISEKSEIFDDQFSVERPDGSNFTLKIRSTKLEDSAMYFCASSEARGRYKGTQYFGPGTRLLVL.

The chain carries TRBV7-3 and TRBJ2-2; D unclear. This CDR3 region has 14 residues. V lost 5 bases, J lost 4 bases, and 11 bases lay in between. Germline CDR1 SGHTA, CDR2 FQGTGA. The CDR3 DNA sequence: TGTGCCAGCAGCCAAACGGTGATCACCGGGGAGCTGTTTTTT. This gives the protein CASSQTVITGELFF.

The chain joins TRBV9 to TRBJ2-3, with a weak D call TRBD1 (6 bases). V lost 4 bases and J lost 0, with 12 bases in between. The CDR3 spans 15 residues. The germline V gene has CDR1 SGDLS and CDR2 YYNGEE. CDR3 coding DNA: TGTGCCAGCAGCCTTCAGGACAGTAGCACAGATACGCAGTATTTT. This encodes CASSLQDSSTDTQYF.

The rearrangement joins TRBV7-5 to TRBJ2-5; whether TRBD2, the table's D call, matches the DNA was not checked. TRBV7-5 is designated a pseudogene. This CDR3 is built from 16 residues. The CDR3: CVRSLVISGRQETQYF. In DNA form, the CDR3 reads TGTGTCAGAAGCTTAGTTATTTCGGGAAGGCAAGAGACCCAGTACTTC.

V usage is TRBV27 and J usage is TRBJ1-5; no firm D call. The CDR3 extends over 13 amino acids. V was trimmed by 2 bases and J by 7 bases, leaving 9 bases between them. CDR1 is MNHEY and CDR2 is SMNVEV in the germline V gene (reference sequence). The CDR3 bases are TGTGCCAGCAGTTTAGAACGGGGACAGCCCCAGCATTTT. Translating it yields CASSLERGQPQHF.

CDR3 in amino acids: CASSAEIDRGTLYEQYF. The CDR3 nucleotides are TGTGCCAGCAGCGCCGAAATCGACAGGGGGACCCTTTACGAGCAGTACTTC. V and J are TRBV9 and TRBJ2-7; TRBD1 matches 9 bases. Per the germline V gene, CDR1 is SGDLS and CDR2 is YYNGEE. The V and J ends lost 3 bases and 4 bases, in that order; junction bases with no gene match: 14. CDR3 size: 17 residues. Supplemented by reference TRBV9 and TRBJ2-7, the full variable domain reads DSGVTQTPKHLITATGQRVTLRCSPRSGDLSVYWYQQSLDQGLQFLIQYYNGEERAKGNILERFSAQQFPDLHSELNLSSLELGDSALYFCASSAEIDRGTLYEQYFGPGTRLTVT.

The J gene is TRBJ1-1, the V gene TRBV5-1; 9 positions match TRBD1. V was pared by 4 bases and J by 3 bases, with 4 bases of the junction left unmatched. Germline CDR1 is SGHRS and CDR2 is YFSETQ. This CDR3 region has 14 residues. CDR3 DNA sequence: TGCGCCAGCAGCCGGACAGGGGAAGACACTGAAGCTTTCTTT. It yields the protein CASSRTGEDTEAFF.